This TCR beta chain was identified in a study of cytomegalovirus exposure and HLA in healthy donors. Broader study findings: The authors confirmed in vitro that three CMV-associated chains were specific for CMV antigens. The presence/absence work took it that sequencing depth was about the same across donors. When a later analysis compared HLA-associated TCR beta chains with equally common others, the HLA-associated chains turned out to be more clonally expanded and to have lower generation probabilities.

The V gene end was trimmed by 7 bases and the J gene end by 3 bases; junction bases not matched to a gene: 6. The CDR3 contains 14 residues. Per germline, CDR1 WSHSY and CDR2 SAAADI. It was with 60 Vbeta and 13 Jbeta primers that the PCR ran. Clones were read by immunoSEQ multiplex PCR, and TCRdb kept only the in-frame ones, dropping some. The sample shows 150,000 to 180,000 clones, 70% to 90% of them seen only once. For this clone: The antigen is unknown.

The donors were healthy bone marrow donors. This chain connects TRBV10-2 to TRBJ2-5, with 9 bases identical to TRBD2. Source material: PBMCs. The sequence came from a woman aged 40 to 55 in good health and CMV-seropositive. CDR3 in amino acids: CASTQREDKETQYF. CDR3 sequence (DNA): TGCGCCAGCACCCAGCGGGAGGATAAAGAGACCCAGTACTTC.